This entry concerns a single T cell receptor (beta chain). This entry belongs to a study of control samples from healthy donors and cancer patients. V was shortened by 4 bases and J by 7 bases, with 11 bases between the two germline ends. The CDR3 runs 12 residues. Germline V gene data show CDR1 as SGHDN and CDR2 as FVKESK. Using immunoSEQ multiplex PCR, the repertoire was profiled, and TCRdb retains in-frame clones only, with some absent. The table lists 150,000 to 200,000 clones, roughly 94% of them singletons. The TCR was taken from a woman between 18 and 30 years old in good health. The V gene is TRBV14, the J gene TRBJ2-7; possibly TRBD2 for D (5 bases). What was sequenced was blood. The CDR3 nucleotides are TGTGCCAGCAGCCGATGGACGGGGGAGCAGTACTTC. It encodes CASSRWTGEQYF.